This T cell receptor (beta chain) was captured by sequencing in a study of T cell responses to AZD1222 COVID-19 vaccine. Whole-study results and caveats: Reportedly, nearly half of unique spike TCRs recognized epitopes outside B.1.351/B.1.1.7 mutations. All repertoire sampling was performed exclusively after the peak T cell response.

With 5 bases removed from V and 5 bases from J, the gap between germline ends came to 22 bases. This CDR3 is built from 16 residues. Germline V gene sequence: CDR1 SGHTA, CDR2 FQGNSA. Comments on this clone: Its antigen is still unknown.

Libraries were prepared by immunoSEQ multiplex PCR; TCRdb keeps only in-frame clonotypes and omits some of them. The repertoire holds under 200,000 clones, with roughly nine tenths as singletons. The sequence derives from an adult in good health. The sample was peripheral blood, taken on day 0 of AZD1222 vaccination. This chain connects TRBV7-2 to TRBJ2-7; D is possibly TRBD2 (5 bases). CDR3 region: CASSLTQVSGLDEQYF. The CDR3 DNA reads TGTGCCAGCAGCCTTACCCAGGTCAGCGGATTGGACGAGCAGTACTTC. The full variable domain, rest sourced from reference TRBV7-2 and TRBJ2-7, is GAGVSQSPSNKVTEKGKDVELRCDPISGHTALYWYRQSLGQGLEFLIYFQGNSAPDKSGLPSDRFSAERTGGSVSTLTIQRTQQEDSAVYLCASSLTQVSGLDEQYFGPGTRLTVT.